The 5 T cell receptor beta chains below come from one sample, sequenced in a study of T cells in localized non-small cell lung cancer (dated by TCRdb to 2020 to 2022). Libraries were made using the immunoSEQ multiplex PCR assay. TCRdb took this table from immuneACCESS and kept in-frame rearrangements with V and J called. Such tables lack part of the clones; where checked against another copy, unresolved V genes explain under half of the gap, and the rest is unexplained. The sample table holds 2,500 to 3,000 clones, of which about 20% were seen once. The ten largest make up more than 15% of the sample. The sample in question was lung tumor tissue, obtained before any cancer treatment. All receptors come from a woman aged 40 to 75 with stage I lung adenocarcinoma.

The CDR3 loop reads CASSMVRDRSPLHF. The CDR3 bases are TGTGCCAGTAGTATGGTCCGGGACCGTTCACCCCTCCACTTT. The chain has TRBV19 and TRBJ1-6, with D tentatively TRBD1 (5 bases). The V and J ends lost 3 bases and 9 bases respectively, with 12 bases between them. The germline gives CDR1 LNHDA, CDR2 SQIVND (reference sequence). This CDR3 contains 14 residues.

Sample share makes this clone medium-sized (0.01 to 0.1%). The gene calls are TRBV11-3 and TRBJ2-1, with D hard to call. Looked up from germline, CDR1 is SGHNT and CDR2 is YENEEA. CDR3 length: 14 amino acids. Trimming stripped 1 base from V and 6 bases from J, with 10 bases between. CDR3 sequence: CASSLVPSTNEQFF. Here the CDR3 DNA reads TGTGCCAGCAGCTTAGTTCCCTCCACCAATGAGCAGTTCTTC.

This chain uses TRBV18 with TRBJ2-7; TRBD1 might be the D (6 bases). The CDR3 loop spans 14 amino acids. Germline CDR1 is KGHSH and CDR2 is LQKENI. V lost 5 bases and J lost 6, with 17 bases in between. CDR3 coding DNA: TGTGCCAGCTCAGACTTTAACAGGGTAGGCGAGCAGTACTTC. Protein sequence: CASSDFNRVGEQYF.

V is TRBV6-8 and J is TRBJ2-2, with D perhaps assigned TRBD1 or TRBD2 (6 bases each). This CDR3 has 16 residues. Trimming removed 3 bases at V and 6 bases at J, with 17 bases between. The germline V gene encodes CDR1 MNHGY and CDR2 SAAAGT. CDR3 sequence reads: CASSYRGAIGPGELFF. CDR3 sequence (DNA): TGTGCCAGCAGTTATAGGGGGGCCATCGGTCCCGGGGAGCTGTTTTTT.

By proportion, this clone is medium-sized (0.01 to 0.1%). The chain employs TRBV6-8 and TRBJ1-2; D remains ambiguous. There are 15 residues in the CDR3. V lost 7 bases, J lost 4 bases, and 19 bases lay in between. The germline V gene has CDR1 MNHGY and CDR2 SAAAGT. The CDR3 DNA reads TGTGCCAGCACCTCCGGCGGCCCCGCTCCCTATGGCTACACCTTC. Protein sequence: CASTSGGPAPYGYTF.